This section outlines one T cell receptor beta chain sequence together with its context. Its specificity is not known. This sample was included in a study of blood T cells in healthy people across ages. This CDR3 comprises 16 residues. The V gene's germline CDR1 is LGHDT and CDR2 YNNKEL (reference sequence). A second PCR of about 7 to 11 cycles used a sample-barcoded 5' primer and a J-beta primer mix. Template switching added a 12-random-nucleotide identifier to every cDNA molecule. MiXCR, applied by TCRdb to the 5' RACE reads, yields one record per CDR3 protein. The data show some 700,000 distinct CDR3 sequences, with about 42% seen just once and approximately 22% held by the top ten. It was roughly 10 milliliters of peripheral blood that were drawn from each donor. Study results and limitations: The CMV status of each donor remained undetermined, and this could have confounded shifts in expanded clonotypes. With naive T cell percentage, TCR beta diversity showed a strong correlation.

The sequencing sample was made of blood. The chain employs TRBV3-1 and TRBJ2-1; 7 bases agree with TRBD2. The J call may be faulty, since TRBJ2-7 better matches the DNA end. This sequence was found in a woman aged 60 to 75 in good health. In DNA form, the CDR3 reads TGTGCCAGCAGCCAACAGTCGGGACCAGCGGGGAATGAGCAGTACTTC. Protein: CASSQQSGPAGNEQYF.